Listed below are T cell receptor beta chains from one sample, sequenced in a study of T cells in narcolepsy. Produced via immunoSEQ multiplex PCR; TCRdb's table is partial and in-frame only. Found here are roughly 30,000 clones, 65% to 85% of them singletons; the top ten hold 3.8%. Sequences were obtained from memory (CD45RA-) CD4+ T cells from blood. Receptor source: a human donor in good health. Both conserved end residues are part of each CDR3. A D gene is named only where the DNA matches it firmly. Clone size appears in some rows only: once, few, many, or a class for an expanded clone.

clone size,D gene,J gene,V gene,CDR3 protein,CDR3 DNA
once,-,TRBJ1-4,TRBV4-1,CASSKFTATNEKLFF,TGCGCCAGCAGCAAGTTCACAGCAACTAATGAAAAACTGTTTTTT
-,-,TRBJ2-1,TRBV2,CASSEGRYNEQFF,TGTGCCAGCAGTGAAGGGCGTTACAATGAGCAGTTCTTC
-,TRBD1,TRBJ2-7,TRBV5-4,CASSQDRGFGEQYF,TGTGCCAGCAGCCAGGACAGGGGGTTTGGCGAGCAGTACTTC
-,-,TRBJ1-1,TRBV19,CASSIERERAFF,TGTGCCAGTAGTATAGAGAGAGAGAGAGCTTTCTTT
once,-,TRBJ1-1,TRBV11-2,CASRLTGKGNSGGAFF,TGTGCCAGCAGACTTACAGGGAAGGGAAATTCGGGGGGAGCTTTCTTT
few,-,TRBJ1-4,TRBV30,CAWSTIFGEKLFF,TGTGCCTGGAGTACGATATTCGGGGAAAAACTGTTTTTT
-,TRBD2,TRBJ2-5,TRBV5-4,CAASEAGVAETQYF,TGTGCCGCATCGGAGGCGGGAGTGGCGGAGACCCAGTACTTC
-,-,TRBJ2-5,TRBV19,CASSIDPWANQETQYF,TGTGCCAGTAGTATAGACCCCTGGGCCAATCAAGAGACCCAGTACTTC
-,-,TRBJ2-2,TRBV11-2,CASSLAPGGIPGELFF,TGTGCCAGCAGCTTGGCCCCCGGGGGAATACCCGGGGAGCTGTTTTTT
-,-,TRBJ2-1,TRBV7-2,CASSSASQGGEFF,TGTGCCAGCAGCTCCGCCTCACAGGGAGGGGAGTTCTTC
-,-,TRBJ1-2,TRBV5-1,CASSLEGLAVGYTF,TGCGCCAGCAGCTTGGAGGGGCTGGCGGTTGGCTACACCTTC
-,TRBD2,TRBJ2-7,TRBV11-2,CASSLSSSGIYEQYF,TGTGCCAGCAGCTTATCTTCTAGCGGTATTTACGAGCAGTACTTC
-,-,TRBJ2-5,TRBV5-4,CASSLQSKETQYF,TGTGCCAGCAGCTTGCAGTCAAAAGAGACCCAGTACTTC
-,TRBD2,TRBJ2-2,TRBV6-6,CASKVAGGPSTGELFF,TGTGCCAGCAAGGTGGCGGGAGGGCCGAGCACCGGGGAGCTGTTTTTT
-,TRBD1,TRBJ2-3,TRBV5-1,CASSAGTGKTDTQYF,TGCGCCAGCAGTGCGGGGACAGGGAAAACAGATACGCAGTATTTT
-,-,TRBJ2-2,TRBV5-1,CASSSGHNTGELFF,TGCGCCAGCAGCTCGGGACACAACACCGGGGAGCTGTTTTTT
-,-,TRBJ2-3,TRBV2,CASSPGADTQYF,TGTGCCAGCAGTCCAGGGGCAGATACGCAGTATTTT
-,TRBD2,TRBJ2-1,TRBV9,CASSVEGRAYNEQFF,TGTGCCAGCAGCGTAGAAGGGAGGGCCTACAATGAGCAGTTCTTC
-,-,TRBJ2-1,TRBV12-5,CASGGAEAYNEQFF,TGTGCTAGTGGTGGGGCCGAAGCCTACAATGAGCAGTTCTTC
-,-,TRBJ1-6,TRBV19,CASSRQGPSKRNSPLHF,TGTGCCAGTAGTCGCCAGGGGCCCTCGAAGAGGAATTCACCCCTCCACTTT
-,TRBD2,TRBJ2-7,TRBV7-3,CASSWTRNSEQYF,TGTGCCAGCAGCTGGACTAGAAATAGCGAGCAGTACTTC
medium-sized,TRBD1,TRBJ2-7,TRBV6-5,CASSYGTGFYEQYF,TGTGCCAGCAGTTATGGGACAGGGTTTTACGAGCAGTACTTC
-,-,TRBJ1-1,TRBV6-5,CASSYSSRSQAFF,TGTGCCAGCAGTTACTCATCTCGGTCACAGGCTTTCTTT
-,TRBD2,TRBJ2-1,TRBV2,CASFSGRAGGEQFF,TGTGCCAGCTTCAGCGGGAGGGCCGGAGGTGAGCAGTTCTTC
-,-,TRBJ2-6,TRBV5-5,CASSYPPPYSGANVLTF,TGTGCCAGCAGCTACCCCCCACCGTACTCTGGGGCCAACGTCCTGACTTTC
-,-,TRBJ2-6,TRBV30,CAWSVGGRANVLTF,TGTGCCTGGAGTGTTGGCGGCCGGGCCAACGTCCTGACTTTC
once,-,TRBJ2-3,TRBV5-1,CASMLDSSTDTQYF,TGCGCCAGCATGTTAGATTCTAGCACAGATACGCAGTATTTT
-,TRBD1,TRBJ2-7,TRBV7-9,CASSLGQGFYEQYF,TGTGCCAGCAGCTTAGGACAGGGATTCTACGAGCAGTACTTC